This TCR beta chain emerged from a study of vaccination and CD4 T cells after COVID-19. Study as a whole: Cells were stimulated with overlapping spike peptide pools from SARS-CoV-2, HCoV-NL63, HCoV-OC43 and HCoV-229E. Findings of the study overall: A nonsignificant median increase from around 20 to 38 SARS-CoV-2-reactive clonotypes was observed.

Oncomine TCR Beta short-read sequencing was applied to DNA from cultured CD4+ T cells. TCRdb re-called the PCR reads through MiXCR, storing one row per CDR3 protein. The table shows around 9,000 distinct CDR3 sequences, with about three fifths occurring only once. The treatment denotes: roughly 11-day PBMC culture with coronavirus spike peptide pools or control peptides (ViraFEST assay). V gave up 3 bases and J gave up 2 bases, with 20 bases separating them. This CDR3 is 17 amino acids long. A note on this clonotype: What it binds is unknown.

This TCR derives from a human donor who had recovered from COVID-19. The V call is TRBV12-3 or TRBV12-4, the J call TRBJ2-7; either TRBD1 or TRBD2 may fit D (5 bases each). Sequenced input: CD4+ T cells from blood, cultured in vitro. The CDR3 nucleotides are TGTGCCAGCAGTTTTAATAGTGGGGGTAGCGTCGCCTACGAGCAGTACTTC. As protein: CASSFNSGGSVAYEQYF.